These 17 T cell receptor beta chains were all obtained from the same sample, sequenced in a study of CD8 T cells in ankylosing spondylitis. In TCRdb, the 5' RACE reads were re-called with MiXCR into one record per CDR3 protein. This sample carries 250,000 to 300,000 distinct CDR3 sequences, about 19% of them seen once, and the ten largest clones take around 7.8%. The sequenced material came from blood, either unsorted or a sorted T cell fraction (not recorded which). The receptors originated from a male donor with ankylosing spondylitis or in good health (not recorded which).

This clonotype was counted only a few times. The junction departs from the called germline gene at one end, perhaps through a read error. This chain connects TRBV19 to TRBJ1-1, with TRBD1 matching 8 bases. The CDR3 is made up of 15 amino acids. The germline V gene encodes CDR1 LNHDA and CDR2 SQIVND (reference sequence). The CDR3 DNA sequence: TGTGCCAGCAGTATCAGGGGGCCCATGAACACTGAAGCTTTCTTT. This sequence encodes CASSIRGPMNTEAFF.

At least ten counts were recorded for this clonotype. The V call is TRBV10-3, the J call TRBJ2-3; 7 positions agree with TRBD2. This CDR3 has 16 amino acids. J lost 0 bases, V lost 2 bases, and 5 bases had no gene match. The germline V gene has CDR1 ENHRY and CDR2 SYGVKD. The CDR3 sequence is CAISERGTTSTDTQYF. The CDR3 region has the DNA TGTGCCATCAGTGAGCGGGGGACTACTAGCACAGATACGCAGTATTTT.

V and J are TRBV6-5 and TRBJ1-6; no firm D call. The V end was cut by 0 bases, the J end by 0 bases, with 6 bases between. Germline lookup yields CDR1 MNHEY and CDR2 SVGAGI. This CDR3 contains 16 residues. CDR3 DNA: TGTGCCAGCAGTTACTCCGTCCTCTCCTATAATTCACCCCTCCACTTT. Its translation is CASSYSVLSYNSPLHF.

This clonotype has just a few counts. V is TRBV10-3 and J is TRBJ1-1; 8 bases agree with TRBD1. The CDR3 has 11 amino acids. Germline CDR1 ENHRY, CDR2 SYGVKD. J gave up 6 bases and V 6 bases, and 0 bases lay outside the gene matches. The CDR3 spells CAIRQGAEAFF. CDR3 nucleotides: TGTGCCATCAGACAGGGGGCTGAAGCTTTCTTT.

The J gene is TRBJ2-5, the V gene TRBV7-3; a weak D match, TRBD1 (5 bases). This CDR3 spans 15 amino acids. With 5 bases removed from V and 5 bases from J, the gap between germline ends came to 18 bases. Germline-derived CDR1 and CDR2 are SGHTA and FQGTGA. CDR3: CASSPLGSRVETQYF. The CDR3 coding sequence is TGTGCCAGCAGCCCCCTAGGGTCCAGGGTGGAGACCCAGTACTTC. The entire variable domain, with the rest obtained from reference TRBV7-3 and TRBJ2-5, is as follows: GAGVSQTPSNKVTEKGKYVELRCDPISGHTALYWYRQSLGQGPEFLIYFQGTGAADDSGLPNDRFFAVRPEGSVSTLKIQRTERGDSAVYLCASSPLGSRVETQYFGPGTRLLVL.

This clonotype was seen only a few times. The V and J genes are TRBV20-1 and TRBJ2-1; D is perhaps TRBD1 (7 bases). The CDR3 is 14 residues long. The V gene's germline CDR1 is DFQATT and CDR2 SNEGSKA (reference sequence). V was trimmed by 6 bases and J by 7 bases, leaving 19 bases between them. CDR3 sequence (DNA): TGCAGTGCCCCAGAGGTGGGGGGACAGAATGAGCAGTTCTTC. It encodes CSAPEVGGQNEQFF.

Of note for this clonotype: This may be a read error: a much more frequent sequence differs by one nucleotide. The rearrangement uses TRBV28 and TRBJ2-5; tentative D call: TRBD2 (6 bases). Germline values: CDR1 MDHEN, CDR2 SYDVKM. CDR3 length: 14 residues. CDR3 DNA sequence: TGTGCCGGCAGGGAGGAGAAGTGGGGAGAGACCCAGTACTTC. This encodes CAGREEKWGETQYF.

For this clonotype: This sequence may be a read error, since a much larger clone differs from it by one base. V gene TRBV5-1 combines with J gene TRBJ2-1; D uncertain. The length of the CDR3 is 15 residues. Germline values: CDR1 SGHRS, CDR2 YFSETQ. This CDR3 reads CASSPDTISYNVQFF. DNA of the CDR3: TGCGCCAGCAGCCCTGACACGATCTCCTACAATGTGCAGTTCTTC.

In this sample, this clonotype turned up a few times. The genes are TRBV6-5 and TRBJ2-2; the D is unclear. The V gene's germline CDR1 is MNHEY and CDR2 SVGAGI. CDR3 length equals 15 residues. V gave up 2 bases and J gave up 2 bases, with 9 bases separating them. In DNA, the CDR3 is TGTGCCAGCAGTTACCCTTTAGCTAACACCGGGGAGCTGTTTTTT. Encoded protein: CASSYPLANTGELFF.

This chain joins TRBV12-3 or TRBV12-4 and TRBJ2-4; D ambiguous. Trimming shortened V by 2 bases and J by 1 base, and 12 bases separated the two germline ends. The CDR3 consists of 16 residues. The CDR3, as DNA: TGTGCCAGCAGTTTATCCCCTTCCCCGGCCAAAAACATTCAGTACTTC. Protein: CASSLSPSPAKNIQYF.

This clonotype was observed many times. The chain uses TRBV20-1 and TRBJ2-7, with D possibly being TRBD1 (6 bases). The CDR3 is made up of 15 amino acids. The germline V and J ends were trimmed by 0 bases and 4 bases, with 16 bases remaining between them. Germline values: CDR1 DFQATT, CDR2 SNEGSKA (reference sequence). The CDR3 sequence is CSARDVQGGPYEQYV. The CDR3 bases are TGCAGTGCTAGAGATGTACAGGGCGGTCCGTACGAGCAGTACGTC.

CDR3 protein: CASTGTSGASTDTQYF. The CDR3 DNA sequence: TGTGCCAGCACTGGGACTAGCGGGGCTAGCACAGATACGCAGTATTTT. The chain couples TRBV2 to TRBJ2-3; 13 nucleotides line up with TRBD2. The CDR3 runs to 16 residues. The trim removed 7 bases at V and 0 bases at J, leaving 4 bases unmatched. Germline V lookup: CDR1 SNHLY, CDR2 FYNNEI.

This clonotype was detected only a few times. J is TRBJ2-7 and V is TRBV7-8; TRBD1 aligns across 8 bases. Per germline, CDR1 SGHVS and CDR2 FQNEAQ. With V trimmed by 3 bases and J by 6 bases, 4 bases remained unmatched. This CDR3 is 13 amino acids long. Written as DNA, the CDR3 is TGTGCCAGCAGCTTCAGGACAGGGATCGAGCAGTACGTC. It encodes CASSFRTGIEQYV.

The rearrangement joins TRBV25-1 to TRBJ1-5; D is unclear. The germline gives CDR1 MGHDK, CDR2 SYGVNS. This CDR3 comprises 17 residues. Trimming removed 8 bases from V and 0 bases from J, with 20 bases in between. The CDR3 DNA is TGTGCCAGCCCCCCGGGCCCTTTTTCTTATAGCAATCAGCCCCAGCATTTT. Amino acids: CASPPGPFSYSNQPQHF.

The table lists this clonotype with a count of one. A read error is possible here, since a much larger clone lies one base away. The gene calls are TRBV29-1 and TRBJ2-1, with TRBD1 as a possible D gene (5 bases). CDR1 and CDR2 from the germline V gene are SQVTM and ANQGSEA. Trimming removed 4 bases from V and 8 bases from J, with 18 bases in between. This CDR3 comprises 14 residues. This CDR3 is CSVAWTWVLDEQFF. The CDR3 DNA reads as TGCAGCGTTGCGTGGACATGGGTGTTGGATGAGCAGTTCTTC.

At least ten counts were recorded for this clonotype. The rearrangement joins TRBV29-1 to TRBJ2-5; no reliable D call. Germline lookup yields CDR1 SQVTM and CDR2 ANQGSEA. CDR3 length equals 14 residues. Trimming shortened V by 3 bases and J by 1 base, and 12 bases separated the two germline ends. CDR3 sequence reads: CSVDLQIFQETQYF. DNA of the CDR3: TGCAGCGTTGACCTCCAGATCTTCCAAGAGACCCAGTACTTC.

This clonotype appeared many times. The chain employs TRBV4-2 and TRBJ2-1; 9 bases align to TRBD1. This CDR3 comprises 16 residues. V gave up 2 bases and J gave up 4 bases; unmatched junction bases: 6. Germline CDR1 and CDR2: LGHNA and YNFKEQ. In DNA, the CDR3 is TGTGCCAGCAGCCAACCCGGACAGGGGAAATACAATGAGCAGTTCTTC. Its protein is CASSQPGQGKYNEQFF.